The sequence of this T cell receptor (beta chain) was determined in a study of cytomegalovirus exposure and HLA in healthy donors. V was pared by 0 bases and J by 5 bases, with 10 bases of the junction left unmatched. CDR1 and CDR2 from the germline V gene are SGHRS and YFSETQ. This CDR3 contains 18 residues. The PCR made use of 60 Vbeta and 13 Jbeta primers. The data were produced by immunoSEQ multiplex PCR, yet TCRdb's version contains in-frame clones alone and is incomplete. The sample carries 110,000 to 150,000 clones, 80% to 90% recorded once. Sequenced material: PBMCs. The origin of this receptor is a woman between 40 and 50 years old in good health and CMV-seropositive. The V and J genes are TRBV5-1 and TRBJ2-2, with 10 bases fitting TRBD2. The CDR3 region is CASSLGANSGRWTGELFF. In DNA, the CDR3 is TGCGCCAGCAGCTTGGGAGCCAATAGCGGGAGGTGGACCGGGGAGCTGTTTTTT. The full variable domain, in which reference TRBV5-1 and TRBJ2-2 provide the parts outside the CDR3, is KAGVTQTPRYLIKTRGQQVTLSCSPISGHRSVSWYQQTPGQGLQFLFEYFSETQRNKGNFPGRFSGRQFSNSRSEMNVSTLELGDSALYLCASSLGANSGRWTGELFFGEGSRLTVL.